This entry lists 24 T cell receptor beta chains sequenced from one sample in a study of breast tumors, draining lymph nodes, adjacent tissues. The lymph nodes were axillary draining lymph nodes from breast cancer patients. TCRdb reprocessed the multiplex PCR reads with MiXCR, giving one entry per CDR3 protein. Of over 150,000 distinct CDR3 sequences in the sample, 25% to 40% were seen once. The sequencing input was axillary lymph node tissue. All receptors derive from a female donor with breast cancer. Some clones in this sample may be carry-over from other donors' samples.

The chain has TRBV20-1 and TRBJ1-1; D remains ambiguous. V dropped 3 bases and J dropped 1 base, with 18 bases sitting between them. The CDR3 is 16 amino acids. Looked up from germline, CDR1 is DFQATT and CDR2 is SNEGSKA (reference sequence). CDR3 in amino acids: CSARGGEGRWNTEAFF. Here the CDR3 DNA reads TGCAGTGCTAGGGGCGGGGAGGGAAGGTGGAACACTGAAGCTTTCTTT.

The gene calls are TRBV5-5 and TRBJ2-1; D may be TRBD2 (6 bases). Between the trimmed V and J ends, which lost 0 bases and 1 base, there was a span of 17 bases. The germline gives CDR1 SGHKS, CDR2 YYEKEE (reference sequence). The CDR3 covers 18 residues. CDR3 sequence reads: CASSLVWGSGGSYNEQFF. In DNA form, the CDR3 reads TGTGCCAGCAGCTTGGTATGGGGTAGCGGTGGATCCTACAATGAGCAGTTCTTC.

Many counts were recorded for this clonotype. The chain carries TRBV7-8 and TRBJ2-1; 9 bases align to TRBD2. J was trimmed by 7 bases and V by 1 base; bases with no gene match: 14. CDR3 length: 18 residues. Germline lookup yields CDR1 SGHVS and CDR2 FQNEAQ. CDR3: CASSLGLAGQGLGNEQFF. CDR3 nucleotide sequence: TGTGCCAGCAGCTTAGGGCTAGCGGGACAAGGCCTAGGGAATGAGCAGTTCTTC.

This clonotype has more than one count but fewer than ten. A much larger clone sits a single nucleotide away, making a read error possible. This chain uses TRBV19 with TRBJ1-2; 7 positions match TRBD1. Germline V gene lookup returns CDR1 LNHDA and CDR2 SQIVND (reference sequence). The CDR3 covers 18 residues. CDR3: CASSIYEGAGAAQGGSTF. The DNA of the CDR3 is TGTGCCAGTAGTATTTATGAGGGGGCAGGGGCCGCCCAAGGTGGCTCCACCTTC.

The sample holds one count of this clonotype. The CDR3 region has the DNA TGCAGTGCCCCCCCCTATGAAGGAACAGATACGCAGTTCTTC. It is translated as CSAPPYEGTDTQFF. The rearrangement joins TRBV20-1 to TRBJ2-1; no clear D gene. The CDR3 runs 14 residues. The germline V gene has CDR1 DFQATT and CDR2 SNEGSKA (reference sequence). The V end was cut by 6 bases, the J end by 12 bases, with 24 bases between.

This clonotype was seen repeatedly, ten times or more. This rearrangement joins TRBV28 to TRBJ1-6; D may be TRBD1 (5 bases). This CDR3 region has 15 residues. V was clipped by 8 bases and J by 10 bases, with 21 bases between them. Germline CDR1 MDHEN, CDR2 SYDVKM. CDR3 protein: CASSRTQGLGSPLHF. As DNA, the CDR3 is TGTGCCAGCTCACGAACCCAGGGTCTAGGATCACCCCTCCACTTT. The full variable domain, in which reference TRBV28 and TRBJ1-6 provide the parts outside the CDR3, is DVKVTQSSRYLVKRTGEKVFLECVQDMDHENMFWYRQDPGLGLRLIYFSYDVKMKEKGDIPEGYSVSREKKERFSLILESASTNQTSMYLCASSRTQGLGSPLHFGNGTRLTVT.

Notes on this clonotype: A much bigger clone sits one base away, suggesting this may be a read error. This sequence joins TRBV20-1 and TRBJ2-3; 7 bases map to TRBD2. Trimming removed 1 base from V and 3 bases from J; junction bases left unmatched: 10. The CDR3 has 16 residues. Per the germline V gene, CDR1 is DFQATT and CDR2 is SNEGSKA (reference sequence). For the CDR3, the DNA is TGCAGTGCTAGAGGGGGGGGGAGGGGAGAAACAGATACGCAGTATTTT. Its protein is CSARGGGRGETDTQYF.

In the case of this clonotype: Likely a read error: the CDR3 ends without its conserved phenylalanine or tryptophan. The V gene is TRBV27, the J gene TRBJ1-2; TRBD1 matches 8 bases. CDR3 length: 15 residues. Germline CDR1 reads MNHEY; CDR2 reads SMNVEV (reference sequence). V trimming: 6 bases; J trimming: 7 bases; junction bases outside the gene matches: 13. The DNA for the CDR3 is TGTGCCAGCAGACGTCGTAGCGACAGGGGTTTTGGCTACACCTCC. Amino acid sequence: CASRRRSDRGFGYTS.

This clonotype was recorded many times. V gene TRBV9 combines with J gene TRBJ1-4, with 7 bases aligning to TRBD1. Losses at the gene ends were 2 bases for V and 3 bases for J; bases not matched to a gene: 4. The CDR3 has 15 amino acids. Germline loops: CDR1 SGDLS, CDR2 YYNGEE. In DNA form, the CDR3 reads TGTGCCAGCAGCGTTTGGGGGACAGCTAATGAAAAACTGTTTTTT. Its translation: CASSVWGTANEKLFF.

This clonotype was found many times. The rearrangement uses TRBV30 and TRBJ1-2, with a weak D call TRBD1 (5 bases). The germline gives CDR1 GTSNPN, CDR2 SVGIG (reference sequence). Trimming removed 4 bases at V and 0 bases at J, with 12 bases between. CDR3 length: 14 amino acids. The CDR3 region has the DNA TGTGCCTGGACCCAAGCAGGGACTAACTATGGCTACACCTTC. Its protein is CAWTQAGTNYGYTF.

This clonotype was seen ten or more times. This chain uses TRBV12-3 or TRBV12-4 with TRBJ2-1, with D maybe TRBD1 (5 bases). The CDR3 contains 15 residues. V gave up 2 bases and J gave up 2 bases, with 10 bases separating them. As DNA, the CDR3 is TGTGCCAGCAGTTTATCCAGGGTGGCCTACAATGAGCAGTTCTTC. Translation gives CASSLSRVAYNEQFF.

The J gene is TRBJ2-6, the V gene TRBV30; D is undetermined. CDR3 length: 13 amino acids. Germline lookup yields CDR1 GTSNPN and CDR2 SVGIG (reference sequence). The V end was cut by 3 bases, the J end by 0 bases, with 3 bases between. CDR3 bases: TGTGCCTGGAGGATCTCTGGGGCCAACGTCCTGACTTTC. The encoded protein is CAWRISGANVLTF.

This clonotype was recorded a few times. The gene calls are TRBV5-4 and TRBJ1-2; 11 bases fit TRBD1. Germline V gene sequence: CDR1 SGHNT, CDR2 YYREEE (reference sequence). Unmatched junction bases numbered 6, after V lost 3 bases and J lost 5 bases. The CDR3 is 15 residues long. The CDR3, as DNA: TGTGCCAGCAGCTCTAGGGACAGGGGGAATTATGGCTACACCTTC. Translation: CASSSRDRGNYGYTF.

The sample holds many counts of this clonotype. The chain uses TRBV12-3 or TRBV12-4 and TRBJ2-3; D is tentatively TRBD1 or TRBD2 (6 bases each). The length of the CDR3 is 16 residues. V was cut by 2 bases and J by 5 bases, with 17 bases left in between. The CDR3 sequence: CASSLSRGLHGDTQYF. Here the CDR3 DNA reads TGTGCCAGCAGTTTATCCCGGGGGCTTCATGGAGATACGCAGTATTTT.

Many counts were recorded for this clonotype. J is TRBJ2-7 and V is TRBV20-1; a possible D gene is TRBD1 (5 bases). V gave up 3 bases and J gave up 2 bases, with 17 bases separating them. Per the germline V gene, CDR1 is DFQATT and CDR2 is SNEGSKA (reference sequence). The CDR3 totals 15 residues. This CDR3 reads CSASGVGRGPYEQYF. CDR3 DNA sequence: TGCAGTGCTAGTGGGGTTGGTAGGGGTCCCTACGAGCAGTACTTC.

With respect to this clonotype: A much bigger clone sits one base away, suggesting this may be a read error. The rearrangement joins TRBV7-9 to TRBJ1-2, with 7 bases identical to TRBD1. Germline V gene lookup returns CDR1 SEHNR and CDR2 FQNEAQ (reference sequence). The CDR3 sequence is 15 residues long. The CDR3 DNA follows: TGTGCCAGCAGAATCCTAGAACAGGGGAACGATGGCTACCCCTTC. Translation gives CASRILEQGNDGYPF.

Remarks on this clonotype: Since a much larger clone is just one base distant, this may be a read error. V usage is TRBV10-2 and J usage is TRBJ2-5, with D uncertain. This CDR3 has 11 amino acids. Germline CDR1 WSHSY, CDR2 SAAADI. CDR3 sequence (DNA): TGTGCCAACAGCCTAAAGGAGACCCAGTACTTC. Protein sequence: CANSLKETQYF.

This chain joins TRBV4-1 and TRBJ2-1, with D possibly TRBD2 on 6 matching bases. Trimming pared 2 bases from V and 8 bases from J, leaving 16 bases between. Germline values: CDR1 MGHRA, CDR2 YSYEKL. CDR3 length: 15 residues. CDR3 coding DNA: TGCGCCAGCAGCCAACCGGGACTGAATATGGATGAGCAGTTCTTC. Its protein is CASSQPGLNMDEQFF.

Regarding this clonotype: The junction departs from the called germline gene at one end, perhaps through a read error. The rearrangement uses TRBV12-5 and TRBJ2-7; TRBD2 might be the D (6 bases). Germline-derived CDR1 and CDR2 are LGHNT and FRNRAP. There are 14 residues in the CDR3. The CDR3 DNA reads TGTACTAGAGCCCCACCGACTAGATCTTCCGAGCAGTACTTC. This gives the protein CTRAPPTRSSEQYF.

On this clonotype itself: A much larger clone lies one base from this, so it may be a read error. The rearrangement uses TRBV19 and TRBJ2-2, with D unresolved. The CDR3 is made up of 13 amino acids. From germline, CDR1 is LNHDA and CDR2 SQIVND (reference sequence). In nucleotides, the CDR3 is TGTGCCAGTCGGGCGGAGAACGCCGGGGAGCTGTTTTTT. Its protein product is CASRAENAGELFF.

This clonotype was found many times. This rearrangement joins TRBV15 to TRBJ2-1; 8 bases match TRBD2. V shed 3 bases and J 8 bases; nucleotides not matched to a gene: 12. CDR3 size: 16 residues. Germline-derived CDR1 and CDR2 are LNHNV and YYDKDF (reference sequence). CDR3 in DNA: TGTGCCACCAGCAGGGCGATCGGGGGGGCCTCCGATGAGCAGTTCTTC. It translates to CATSRAIGGASDEQFF.

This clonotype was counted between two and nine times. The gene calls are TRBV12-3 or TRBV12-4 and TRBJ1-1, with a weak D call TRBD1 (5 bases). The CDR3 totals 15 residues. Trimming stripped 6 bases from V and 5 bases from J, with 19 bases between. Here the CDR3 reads CASSLTGTGGTEAFF. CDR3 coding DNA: TGTGCCAGCAGCTTGACCGGGACGGGGGGGACTGAAGCTTTCTTT.

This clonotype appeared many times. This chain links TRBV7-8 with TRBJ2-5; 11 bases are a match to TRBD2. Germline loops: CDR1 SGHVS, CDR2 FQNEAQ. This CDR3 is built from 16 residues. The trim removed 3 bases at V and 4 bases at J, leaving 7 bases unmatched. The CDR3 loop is CASSLTGLADGETQYF. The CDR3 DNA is TGTGCCAGCAGCTTGACGGGACTAGCGGACGGAGAGACCCAGTACTTC.

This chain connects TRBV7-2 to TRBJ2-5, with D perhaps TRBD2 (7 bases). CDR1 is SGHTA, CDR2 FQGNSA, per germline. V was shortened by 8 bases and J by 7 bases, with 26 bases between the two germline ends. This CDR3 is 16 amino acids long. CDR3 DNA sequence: TGTGCCAGCGGGCCTGGTTTGATGGGGGGGCGATTGACCCAGTACTTC. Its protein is CASGPGLMGGRLTQYF.